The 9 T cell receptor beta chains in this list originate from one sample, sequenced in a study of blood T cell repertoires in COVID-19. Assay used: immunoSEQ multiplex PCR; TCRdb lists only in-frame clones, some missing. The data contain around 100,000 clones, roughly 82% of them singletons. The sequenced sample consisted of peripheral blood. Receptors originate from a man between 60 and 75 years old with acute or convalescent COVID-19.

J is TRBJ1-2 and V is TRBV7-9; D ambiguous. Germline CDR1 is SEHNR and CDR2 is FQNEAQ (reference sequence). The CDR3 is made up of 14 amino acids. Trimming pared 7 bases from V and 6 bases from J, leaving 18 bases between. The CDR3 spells CASTLWTGENGYTF. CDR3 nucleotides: TGTGCCAGCACTCTTTGGACGGGAGAGAATGGCTACACCTTC.

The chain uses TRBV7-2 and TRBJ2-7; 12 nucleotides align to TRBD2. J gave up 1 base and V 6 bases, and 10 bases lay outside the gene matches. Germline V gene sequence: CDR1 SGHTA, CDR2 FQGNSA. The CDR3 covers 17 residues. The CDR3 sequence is CASSFAGTSGFSYEQYF. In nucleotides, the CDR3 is TGTGCCAGCAGTTTTGCCGGGACTAGCGGGTTTTCCTACGAGCAGTACTTC.

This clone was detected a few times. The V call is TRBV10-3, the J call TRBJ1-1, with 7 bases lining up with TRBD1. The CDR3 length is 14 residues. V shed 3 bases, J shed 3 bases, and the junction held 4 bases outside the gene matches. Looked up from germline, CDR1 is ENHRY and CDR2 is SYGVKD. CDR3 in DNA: TGTGCCATCAGTGAAGAACAGGGGTACACTGAAGCTTTCTTT. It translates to CAISEEQGYTEAFF.

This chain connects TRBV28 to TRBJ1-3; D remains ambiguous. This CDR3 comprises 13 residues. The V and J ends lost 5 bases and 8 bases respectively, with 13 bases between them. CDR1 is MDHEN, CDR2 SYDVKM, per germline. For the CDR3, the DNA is TGTGCCAGCAGTGCCCTGGAGGGTCACACCATATATTTT. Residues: CASSALEGHTIYF. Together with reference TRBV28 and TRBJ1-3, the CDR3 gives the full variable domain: DVKVTQSSRYLVKRTGEKVFLECVQDMDHENMFWYRQDPGLGLRLIYFSYDVKMKEKGDIPEGYSVSREKKERFSLILESASTNQTSMYLCASSALEGHTIYFGEGSWLTVV.

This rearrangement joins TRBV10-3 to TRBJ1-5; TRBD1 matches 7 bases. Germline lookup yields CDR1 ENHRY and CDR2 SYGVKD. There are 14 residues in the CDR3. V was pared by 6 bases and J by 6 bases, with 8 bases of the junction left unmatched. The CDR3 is CAIRSDRDGQPQHF. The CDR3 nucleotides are TGTGCCATCAGAAGCGACAGGGACGGTCAGCCCCAGCATTTT.

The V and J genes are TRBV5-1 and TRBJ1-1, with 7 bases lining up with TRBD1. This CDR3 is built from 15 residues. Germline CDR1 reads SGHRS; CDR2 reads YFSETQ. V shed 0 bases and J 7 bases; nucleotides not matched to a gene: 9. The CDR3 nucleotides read TGCGCCAGCAGCTTGGTAGGGGGCTACGACAGTGAAGCTTTCTTT. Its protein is CASSLVGGYDSEAFF.

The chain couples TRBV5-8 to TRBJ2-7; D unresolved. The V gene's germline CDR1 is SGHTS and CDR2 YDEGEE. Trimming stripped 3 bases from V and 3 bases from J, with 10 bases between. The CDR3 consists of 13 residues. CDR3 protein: CASSSKTGYEQYF. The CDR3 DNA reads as TGTGCCAGCAGCTCTAAGACGGGCTACGAGCAGTACTTC.

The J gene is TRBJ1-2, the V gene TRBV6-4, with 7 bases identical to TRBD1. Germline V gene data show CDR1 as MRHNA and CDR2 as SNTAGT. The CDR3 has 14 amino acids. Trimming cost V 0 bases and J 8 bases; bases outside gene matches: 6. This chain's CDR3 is CASSDSKGAGGYTF. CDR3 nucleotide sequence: TGTGCCAGCAGTGACTCAAAGGGGGCTGGCGGCTACACCTTC.

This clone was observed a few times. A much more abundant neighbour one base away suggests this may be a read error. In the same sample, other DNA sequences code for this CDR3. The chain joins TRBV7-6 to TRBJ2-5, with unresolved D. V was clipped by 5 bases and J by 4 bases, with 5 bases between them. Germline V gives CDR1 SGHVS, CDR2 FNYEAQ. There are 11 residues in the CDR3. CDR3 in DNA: TGTGCCAGCAGCCCCGGAGAGACCCAGTACTTC. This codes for CASSPGETQYF.